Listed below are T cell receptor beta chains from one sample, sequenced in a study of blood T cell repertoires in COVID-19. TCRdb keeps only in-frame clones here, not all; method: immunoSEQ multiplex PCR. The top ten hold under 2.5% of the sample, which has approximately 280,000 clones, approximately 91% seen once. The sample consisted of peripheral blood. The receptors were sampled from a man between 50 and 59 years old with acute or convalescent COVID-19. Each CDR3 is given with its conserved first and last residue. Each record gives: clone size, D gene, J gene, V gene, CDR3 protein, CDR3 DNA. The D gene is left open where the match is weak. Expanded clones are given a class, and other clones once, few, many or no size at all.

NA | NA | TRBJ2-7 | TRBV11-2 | CASSLGVSGYEQYF | TGTGCCAGCAGCTTAGGGGTCTCGGGGTACGAGCAGTACTTC
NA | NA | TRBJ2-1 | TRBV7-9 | CASSLLVNEQFF | TGTGCCAGCAGCTTACTAGTTAATGAGCAGTTCTTC
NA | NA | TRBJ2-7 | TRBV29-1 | CSVEGGRPYEQYF | TGCAGCGTTGAAGGTGGCCGTCCATACGAGCAGTACTTC
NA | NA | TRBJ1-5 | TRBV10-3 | CAISESRGQQPQHF | TGTGCCATCAGTGAGTCGCGGGGTCAGCAGCCCCAGCATTTT
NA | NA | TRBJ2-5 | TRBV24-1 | CATSDTGYETQYF | TGTGCCACCAGTGATACAGGGTACGAGACCCAGTACTTC
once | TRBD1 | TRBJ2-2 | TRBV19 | CASKQDRANTGELFF | TGTGCCAGTAAGCAGGACAGGGCGAACACCGGGGAGCTGTTTTTT
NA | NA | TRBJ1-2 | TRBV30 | CAWNLGGGYTF | TGTGCCTGGAATCTAGGCGGTGGCTACACCTTC
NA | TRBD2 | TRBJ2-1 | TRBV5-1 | CASSLERGVGEQFF | TGCGCCAGCAGCTTAGAGCGGGGGGTAGGTGAGCAGTTCTTC
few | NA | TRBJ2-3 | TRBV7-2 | CASSLAGPQGYTQYF | TGTGCCAGCAGCTTAGCCGGGCCCCAGGGATATACGCAGTATTTT
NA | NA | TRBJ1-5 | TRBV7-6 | CASSLGPASNQPQHF | TGTGCCAGCAGCTTAGGGCCTGCTAGCAATCAGCCCCAGCATTTT
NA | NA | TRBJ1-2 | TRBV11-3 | CASSRRRNYGYTF | TGTGCCAGCAGCCGGAGACGGAACTATGGCTACACCTTC
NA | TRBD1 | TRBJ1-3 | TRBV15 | CATRGTGAGNTIYF | TGTGCCACCCGAGGAACAGGGGCTGGAAACACCATATATTTT
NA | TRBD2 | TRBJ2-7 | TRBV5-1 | CASSLAGGVGPHEQYF | TGCGCCAGCAGCTTGGCCGGGGGGGTAGGGCCCCACGAGCAGTACTTC
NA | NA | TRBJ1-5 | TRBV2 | CASTGGAQPQHF | TGTGCCAGCACCGGGGGAGCTCAGCCCCAGCATTTT
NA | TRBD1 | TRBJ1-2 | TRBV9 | CASSVAKGTVSAYTF | TGTGCCAGCAGCGTAGCTAAGGGGACAGTTAGTGCCTACACCTTC
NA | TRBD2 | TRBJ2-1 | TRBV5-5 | CASSSESGGYNEQFF | TGTGCCAGCAGCTCCGAGAGCGGGGGCTACAATGAGCAGTTCTTC
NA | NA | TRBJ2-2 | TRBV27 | CASSPSRIATGELFF | TGTGCCAGCAGTCCCAGTCGGATAGCGACCGGGGAGCTGTTTTTT